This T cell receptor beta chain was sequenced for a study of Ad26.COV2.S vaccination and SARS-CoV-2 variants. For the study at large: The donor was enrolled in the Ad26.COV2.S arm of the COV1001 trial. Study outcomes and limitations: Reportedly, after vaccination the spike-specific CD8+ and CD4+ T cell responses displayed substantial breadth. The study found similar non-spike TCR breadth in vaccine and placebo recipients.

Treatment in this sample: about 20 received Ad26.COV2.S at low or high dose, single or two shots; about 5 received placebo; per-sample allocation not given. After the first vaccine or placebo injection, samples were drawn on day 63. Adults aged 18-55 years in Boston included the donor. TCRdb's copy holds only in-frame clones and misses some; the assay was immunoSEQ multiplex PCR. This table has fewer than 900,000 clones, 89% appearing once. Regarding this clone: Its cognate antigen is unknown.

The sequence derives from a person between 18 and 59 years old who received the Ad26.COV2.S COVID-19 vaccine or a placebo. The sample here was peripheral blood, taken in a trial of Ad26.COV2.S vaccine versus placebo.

The CDR3 region is CASSEAGLSGGPHEQYF. CDR3 coding DNA: TGTGCCAGCAGTGAAGCGGGACTGTCGGGAGGGCCTCACGAGCAGTACTTC. This chain connects TRBV6-1 to TRBJ2-7; 8 bases match TRBD2. CDR1 is MNHNS and CDR2 is SASEGT in the germline V gene. V gave up 0 bases and J gave up 5 bases; unmatched junction bases: 12. This CDR3 contains 17 residues.